A selection of T cell receptor beta chains follows, all from one sample in a study of early T cells in non-severe SARS-CoV-2 infection. In TCRdb, the 5' RACE reads were re-called with MiXCR into one record per CDR3 protein. The sample shows 55,000 or so distinct CDR3 sequences, about 7.1% of them seen only once. The input for sequencing was whole blood, taken at baseline. These TCRs come from an adult who was a healthcare worker with PCR-confirmed SARS-CoV-2 infection or an uninfected control (not recorded which). The CDR3 runs from the conserved cysteine through the conserved F or W. The order of the fields is clone size, D gene, V gene, J gene, CDR3 protein, CDR3 DNA. The D gene is left open where the match is weak. Some rows have no size entry. The others give once, few or many, or a class for an expanded clone.

abundance: many; d_gene: TRBD2; v_gene: TRBV4-3; j_gene: TRBJ2-1; CDR3aa: CASSQGLAGPTYNEQFF; CDR3nt: TGCGCCAGCAGCCAAGGACTAGCGGGGCCGACCTACAATGAGCAGTTCTTC
abundance: few; d_gene: -; v_gene: TRBV20-1; j_gene: TRBJ2-7; CDR3aa: CSTGHYEQYF; CDR3nt: TGCAGCACCGGACACTACGAGCAGTACTTC
abundance: few; d_gene: TRBD1; v_gene: TRBV20-1; j_gene: TRBJ2-1; CDR3aa: CSALGRGRANEQFF; CDR3nt: TGCAGTGCACTAGGCAGGGGGCGCGCTAATGAGCAGTTCTTC
abundance: many; d_gene: TRBD1; v_gene: TRBV5-4; j_gene: TRBJ1-1; CDR3aa: CASSLGTGRGTEAFF; CDR3nt: TGTGCCAGCAGCTTGGGGACAGGCCGGGGCACTGAAGCTTTCTTT
abundance: -; d_gene: -; v_gene: TRBV5-1; j_gene: TRBJ1-5; CDR3aa: CASSLSPGDGAQHF; CDR3nt: TGCGCCAGCAGCTTGTCGCCGGGGGATGGGGCCCAGCATTTT
abundance: many; d_gene: TRBD1; v_gene: TRBV20-1; j_gene: TRBJ2-2; CDR3aa: CSARGGEDRGIPGELFF; CDR3nt: TGCAGTGCTAGAGGTGGAGAGGACAGGGGGATCCCCGGGGAGCTGTTTTTT
abundance: -; d_gene: -; v_gene: TRBV7-9; j_gene: TRBJ1-1; CDR3aa: CASSLTDMNTEAFF; CDR3nt: TGTGCCAGCAGCCTTACAGACATGAACACTGAAGCTTTCTTT
abundance: few; d_gene: -; v_gene: TRBV13; j_gene: TRBJ1-2; CDR3aa: CASSLRGNGYTF; CDR3nt: TGTGCCAGCAGCTTACGGGGAAATGGCTACACCTTC
abundance: many; d_gene: -; v_gene: TRBV28; j_gene: TRBJ2-1; CDR3aa: CASRSYSSVGGNEQFF; CDR3nt: TGTGCCAGCAGAAGTTACTCTAGCGTGGGTGGTAATGAGCAGTTCTTC
abundance: few; d_gene: -; v_gene: TRBV4-2; j_gene: TRBJ1-1; CDR3aa: CASSLPDRNTEAFF; CDR3nt: TGTGCCAGCAGCCTTCCGGACAGGAACACTGAAGCTTTCTTT
abundance: -; d_gene: TRBD2; v_gene: TRBV28; j_gene: TRBJ2-1; CDR3aa: CATGTAFIAGGPSSYNEQFF; CDR3nt: TGTGCCACTGGGACAGCCTTTATAGCGGGGGGGCCAAGCTCCTACAATGAGCAGTTCTTC
abundance: many; d_gene: TRBD2; v_gene: TRBV4-2; j_gene: TRBJ2-3; CDR3aa: CASSQGGARGGIDTQYF; CDR3nt: TGTGCCAGCAGCCAAGGAGGAGCGCGGGGGGGCATAGATACGCAGTATTTT
abundance: many; d_gene: -; v_gene: TRBV29-1; j_gene: TRBJ2-1; CDR3aa: CSAAGVGVRFF; CDR3nt: TGCAGCGCTGCGGGTGTGGGGGTTAGGTTCTTC
abundance: many; d_gene: -; v_gene: TRBV29-1; j_gene: TRBJ1-1; CDR3aa: CSVEAFLNTEAFF; CDR3nt: TGCAGCGTCGAGGCCTTTTTAAACACTGAAGCTTTCTTT
abundance: few; d_gene: -; v_gene: TRBV5-6; j_gene: TRBJ2-3; CDR3aa: CASSLETSTDTQYF; CDR3nt: TGTGCCAGCAGCTTGGAGACTAGCACAGATACGCAGTATTTT
abundance: -; d_gene: -; v_gene: TRBV4-3; j_gene: TRBJ2-7; CDR3aa: CASSQTPSALDEQYF; CDR3nt: TGCGCCAGCAGCCAAACGCCCTCAGCCCTGGACGAGCAGTACTTC
abundance: few; d_gene: -; v_gene: TRBV7-3; j_gene: TRBJ2-4; CDR3aa: CASSPSGRTYF; CDR3nt: TGTGCCAGCAGCCCGTCCGGACGAACGTACTTC
abundance: once; d_gene: TRBD2; v_gene: TRBV19; j_gene: TRBJ2-1; CDR3aa: CASSTGLAISYNEQFF; CDR3nt: TGTGCCAGTAGTACGGGACTAGCGATATCCTACAATGAGCAGTTCTTC
abundance: many; d_gene: -; v_gene: TRBV11-2; j_gene: TRBJ2-5; CDR3aa: CASSLLQTTKETQYF; CDR3nt: TGTGCCAGCAGCTTGCTCCAGACCACCAAAGAGACCCAGTACTTC
abundance: few; d_gene: -; v_gene: TRBV29-1; j_gene: TRBJ1-1; CDR3aa: CSVSKNTGWTEAFF; CDR3nt: TGCAGCGTCTCCAAAAATACAGGGTGGACTGAAGCTTTCTTT
abundance: many; d_gene: -; v_gene: TRBV6-6; j_gene: TRBJ1-6; CDR3aa: CASKAEGDSPLHF; CDR3nt: TGTGCCAGCAAGGCTGAGGGGGATTCACCCCTCCACTTT
abundance: -; d_gene: -; v_gene: TRBV5-6; j_gene: TRBJ1-5; CDR3aa: CASSLKQPSIF; CDR3nt: TGTGCCAGCAGCCTTAAGCAGCCCAGCATTTTT
abundance: -; d_gene: -; v_gene: TRBV4-2; j_gene: TRBJ2-7; CDR3aa: CASSQVKRRGYYEQYF; CDR3nt: TGTGCCAGCAGCCAAGTAAAACGGCGGGGCTACTACGAGCAGTACTTC
abundance: many; d_gene: -; v_gene: TRBV4-2; j_gene: TRBJ1-5; CDR3aa: CASSQVGGRSNQPQHF; CDR3nt: TGTGCCAGCAGCCAAGTGGGAGGACGGAGCAATCAGCCCCAGCATTTT
abundance: -; d_gene: -; v_gene: TRBV28; j_gene: TRBJ2-1; CDR3aa: CASSSSKTEGSYNEQFF; CDR3nt: TGTGCCAGCAGTTCCTCAAAGACTGAGGGGTCCTACAATGAGCAGTTCTTC
abundance: -; d_gene: -; v_gene: TRBV3-1; j_gene: TRBJ2-7; CDR3aa: CASSQACSYEQYF; CDR3nt: TGTGCCAGCAGCCAAGCATGTTCCTACGAGCAGTACTTC
abundance: -; d_gene: -; v_gene: TRBV19; j_gene: TRBJ1-4; CDR3aa: CASSISALNEKLFF; CDR3nt: TGTGCCAGTAGTATATCAGCGCTGAATGAAAAACTGTTTTTT
abundance: many; d_gene: -; v_gene: TRBV4-2; j_gene: TRBJ2-7; CDR3aa: CASSQVTVQVWYEQYF; CDR3nt: TGTGCCAGCAGCCAAGTGACAGTCCAGGTTTGGTACGAGCAGTACTTC
abundance: -; d_gene: -; v_gene: TRBV5-4; j_gene: TRBJ2-5; CDR3aa: CASSTTREGETQYF; CDR3nt: TGTGCCAGCAGCACGACTAGAGAAGGAGAGACCCAGTACTTC
abundance: few; d_gene: -; v_gene: TRBV4-3; j_gene: TRBJ2-5; CDR3aa: CASSQDRHRETQYF; CDR3nt: TGCGCCAGCAGCCAAGACCGACATCGGGAGACCCAGTACTTC
abundance: -; d_gene: -; v_gene: TRBV2; j_gene: TRBJ1-5; CDR3aa: CASSAKGVGNQPQHF; CDR3nt: TGTGCCAGCAGTGCCAAGGGTGTGGGCAATCAGCCCCAGCATTTT
abundance: few; d_gene: -; v_gene: TRBV12-3/TRBV12-4; j_gene: TRBJ2-3; CDR3aa: CASSGWRAGVYTQYF; CDR3nt: TGTGCCAGCAGCGGGTGGCGGGCGGGCGTATATACGCAGTATTTT